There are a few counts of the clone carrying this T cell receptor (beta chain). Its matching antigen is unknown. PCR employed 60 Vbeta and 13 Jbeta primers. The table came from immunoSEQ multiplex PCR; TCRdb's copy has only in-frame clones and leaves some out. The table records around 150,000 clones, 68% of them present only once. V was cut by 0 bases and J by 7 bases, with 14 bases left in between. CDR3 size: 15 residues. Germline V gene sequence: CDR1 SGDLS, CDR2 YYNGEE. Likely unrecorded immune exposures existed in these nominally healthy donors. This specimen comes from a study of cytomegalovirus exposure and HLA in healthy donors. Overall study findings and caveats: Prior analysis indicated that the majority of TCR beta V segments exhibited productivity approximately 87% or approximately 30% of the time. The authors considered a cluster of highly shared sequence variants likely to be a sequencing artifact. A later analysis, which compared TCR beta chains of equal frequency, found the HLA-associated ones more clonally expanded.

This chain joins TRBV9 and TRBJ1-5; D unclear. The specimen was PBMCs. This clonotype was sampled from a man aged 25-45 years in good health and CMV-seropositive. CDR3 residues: CASSVDPGEGQPQHF. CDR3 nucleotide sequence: TGTGCCAGCAGCGTAGATCCCGGGGAGGGCCAGCCCCAGCATTTT.